This T cell receptor beta chain was retrieved from a study of glioma-infiltrating T cells after dendritic cell vaccination. Sequencing was performed with immunoSEQ multiplex PCR; in TCRdb, only in-frame clones are kept and a portion is missing. In the table there are 65,000 to 80,000 clones, more than 75% of which are singletons. Time point denoted: after dendritic cell vaccination, including at tumor progression/relapse. V was clipped by 5 bases and J by 13 bases; unmatched bases: 10. This CDR3 is built from 13 residues. In germline, CDR1 is LNHDA, CDR2 SQIVND (reference sequence). The sample here was blood, taken after dendritic cell vaccination. The sequence derives from a human donor with glioblastoma. This chain connects TRBV19 to TRBJ1-2; 10 positions match TRBD1. CDR3 bases: TGTGCCAGTAGTGCTGGAGACAGGGGGCCGCGCACCTTC. As protein: CASSAGDRGPRTF.